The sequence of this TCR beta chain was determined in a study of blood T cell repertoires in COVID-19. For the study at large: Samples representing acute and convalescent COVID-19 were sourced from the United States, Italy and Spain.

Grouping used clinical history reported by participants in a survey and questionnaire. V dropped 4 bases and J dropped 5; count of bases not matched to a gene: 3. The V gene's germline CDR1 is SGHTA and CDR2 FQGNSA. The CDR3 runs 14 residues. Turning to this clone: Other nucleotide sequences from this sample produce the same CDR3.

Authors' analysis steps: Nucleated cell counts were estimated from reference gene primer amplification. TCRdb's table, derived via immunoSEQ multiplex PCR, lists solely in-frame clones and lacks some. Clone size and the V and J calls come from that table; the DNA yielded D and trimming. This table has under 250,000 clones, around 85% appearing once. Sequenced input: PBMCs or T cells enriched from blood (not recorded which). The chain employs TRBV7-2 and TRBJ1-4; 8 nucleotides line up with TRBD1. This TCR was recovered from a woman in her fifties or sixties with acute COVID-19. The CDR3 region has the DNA TGTGCCAGCAGCTCGGGGACAGGCAATGAAAAACTGTTTTTT. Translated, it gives CASSSGTGNEKLFF.